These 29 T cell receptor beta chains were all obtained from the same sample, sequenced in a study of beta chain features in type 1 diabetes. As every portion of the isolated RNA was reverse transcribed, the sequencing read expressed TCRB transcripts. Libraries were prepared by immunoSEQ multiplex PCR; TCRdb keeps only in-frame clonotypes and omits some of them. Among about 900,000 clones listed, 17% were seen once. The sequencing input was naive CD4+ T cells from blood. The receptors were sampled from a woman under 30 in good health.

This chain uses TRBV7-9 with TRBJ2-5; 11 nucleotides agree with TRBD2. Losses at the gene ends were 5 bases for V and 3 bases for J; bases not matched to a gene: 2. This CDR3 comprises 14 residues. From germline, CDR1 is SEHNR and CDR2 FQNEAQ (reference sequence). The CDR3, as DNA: TGTGCCAGCAGCCCGACTAGCGGGAAAGAGACCCAGTACTTC. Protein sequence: CASSPTSGKETQYF.

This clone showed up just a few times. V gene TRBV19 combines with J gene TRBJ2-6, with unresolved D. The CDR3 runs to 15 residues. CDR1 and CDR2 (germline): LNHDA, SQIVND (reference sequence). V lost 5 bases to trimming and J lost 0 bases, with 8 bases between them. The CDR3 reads CASSPQSSGANVLTF. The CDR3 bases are TGTGCCAGTAGTCCACAGAGCTCTGGGGCCAACGTCCTGACTTTC. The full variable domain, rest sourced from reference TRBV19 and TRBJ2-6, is DGGITQSPKYLFRKEGQNVTLSCEQNLNHDAMYWYRQDPGQGLRLIYYSQIVNDFQKGDIAEGYSVSREKKESFPLTVTSAQKNPTAFYLCASSPQSSGANVLTFGAGSRLTVL.

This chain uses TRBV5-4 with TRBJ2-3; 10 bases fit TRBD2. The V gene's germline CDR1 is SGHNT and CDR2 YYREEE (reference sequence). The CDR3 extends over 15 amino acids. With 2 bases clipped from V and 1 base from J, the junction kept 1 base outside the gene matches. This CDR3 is CASSFGTSGTDTQYF. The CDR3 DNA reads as TGTGCCAGCAGCTTCGGGACTAGCGGCACAGATACGCAGTATTTT.

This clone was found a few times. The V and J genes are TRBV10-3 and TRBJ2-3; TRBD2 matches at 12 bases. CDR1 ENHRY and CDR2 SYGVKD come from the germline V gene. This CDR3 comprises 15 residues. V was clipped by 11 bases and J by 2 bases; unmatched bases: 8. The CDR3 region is CAAGGLAGLTDTQYF. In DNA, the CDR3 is TGTGCCGCGGGCGGACTAGCGGGGCTCACAGATACGCAGTATTTT.

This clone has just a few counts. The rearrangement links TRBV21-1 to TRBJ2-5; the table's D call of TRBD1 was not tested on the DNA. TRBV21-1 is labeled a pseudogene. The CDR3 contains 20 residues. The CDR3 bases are TGTGCCAGCACCGCGGCCCTGTGCGTCCGGACAGGGGGTTTACAAGAGACCCAGTACTTC. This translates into CASTAALCVRTGGLQETQYF.

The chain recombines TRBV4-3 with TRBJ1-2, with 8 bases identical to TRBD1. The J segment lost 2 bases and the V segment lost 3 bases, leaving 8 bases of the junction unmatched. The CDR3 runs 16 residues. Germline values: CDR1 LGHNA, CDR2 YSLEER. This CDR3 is CASSQGQAGVNYGYTF. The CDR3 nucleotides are TGCGCCAGCAGCCAGGGACAGGCCGGAGTGAACTATGGCTACACCTTC.

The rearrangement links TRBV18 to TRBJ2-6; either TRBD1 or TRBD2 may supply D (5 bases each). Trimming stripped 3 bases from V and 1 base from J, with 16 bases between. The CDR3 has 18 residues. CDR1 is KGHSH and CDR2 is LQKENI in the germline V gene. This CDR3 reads CASSPPGTAFSGANVLTF. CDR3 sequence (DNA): TGTGCCAGCTCACCCCCCGGGACCGCTTTTTCTGGGGCCAACGTCCTGACTTTC.

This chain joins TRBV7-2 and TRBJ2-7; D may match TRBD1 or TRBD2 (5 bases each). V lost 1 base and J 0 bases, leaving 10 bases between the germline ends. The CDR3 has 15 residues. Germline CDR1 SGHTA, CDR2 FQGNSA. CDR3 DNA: TGTGCCAGCAGCTTAGTCAGGGAGAGCTCCTACGAGCAGTACTTC. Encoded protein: CASSLVRESSYEQYF.

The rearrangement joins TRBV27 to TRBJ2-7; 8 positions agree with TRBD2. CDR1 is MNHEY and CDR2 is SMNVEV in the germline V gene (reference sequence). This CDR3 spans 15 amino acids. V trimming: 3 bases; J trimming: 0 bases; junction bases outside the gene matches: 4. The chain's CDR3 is CASSLRGVPSYEQYF. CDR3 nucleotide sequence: TGTGCCAGCAGTTTGCGGGGGGTCCCCTCCTACGAGCAGTACTTC.

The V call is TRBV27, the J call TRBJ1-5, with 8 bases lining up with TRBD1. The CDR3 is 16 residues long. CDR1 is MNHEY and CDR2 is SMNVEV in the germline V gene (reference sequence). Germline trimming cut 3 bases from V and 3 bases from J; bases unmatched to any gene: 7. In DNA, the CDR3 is TGTGCCAGCAGTTTCTTGGCAGGGGGCGTCAATCAGCCCCAGCATTTT. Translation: CASSFLAGGVNQPQHF.

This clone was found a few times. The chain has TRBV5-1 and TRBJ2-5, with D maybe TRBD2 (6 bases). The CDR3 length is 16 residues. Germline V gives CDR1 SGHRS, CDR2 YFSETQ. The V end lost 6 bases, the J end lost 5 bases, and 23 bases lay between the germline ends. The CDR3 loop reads CASKPPPTGRWETQYF. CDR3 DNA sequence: TGCGCCAGCAAACCACCACCGACTGGGAGGTGGGAGACCCAGTACTTC.

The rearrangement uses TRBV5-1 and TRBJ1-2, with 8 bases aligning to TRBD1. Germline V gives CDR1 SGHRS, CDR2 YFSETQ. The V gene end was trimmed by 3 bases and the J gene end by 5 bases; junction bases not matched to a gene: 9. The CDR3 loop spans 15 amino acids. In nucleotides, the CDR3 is TGCGCCAGCAGCTCCCCCGAGACAGGGGATTATGGCTACACCTTC. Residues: CASSSPETGDYGYTF. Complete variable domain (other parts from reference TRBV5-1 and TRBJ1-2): KAGVTQTPRYLIKTRGQQVTLSCSPISGHRSVSWYQQTPGQGLQFLFEYFSETQRNKGNFPGRFSGRQFSNSRSEMNVSTLELGDSALYLCASSSPETGDYGYTFGSGTRLTVV.

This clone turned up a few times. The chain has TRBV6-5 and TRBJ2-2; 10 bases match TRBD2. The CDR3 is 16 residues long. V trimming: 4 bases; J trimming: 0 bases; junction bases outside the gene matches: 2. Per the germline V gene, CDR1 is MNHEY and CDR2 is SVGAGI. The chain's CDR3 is CASSSLAGPNTGELFF. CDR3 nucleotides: TGTGCCAGCAGTTCACTAGCGGGACCGAACACCGGGGAGCTGTTTTTT.

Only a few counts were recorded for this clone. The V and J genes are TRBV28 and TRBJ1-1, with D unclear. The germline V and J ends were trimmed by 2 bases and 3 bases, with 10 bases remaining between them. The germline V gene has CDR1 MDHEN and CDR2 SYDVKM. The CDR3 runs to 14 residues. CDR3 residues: CASSLGQMYTEAFF. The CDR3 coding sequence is TGTGCCAGCAGTTTAGGCCAGATGTACACTGAAGCTTTCTTT.

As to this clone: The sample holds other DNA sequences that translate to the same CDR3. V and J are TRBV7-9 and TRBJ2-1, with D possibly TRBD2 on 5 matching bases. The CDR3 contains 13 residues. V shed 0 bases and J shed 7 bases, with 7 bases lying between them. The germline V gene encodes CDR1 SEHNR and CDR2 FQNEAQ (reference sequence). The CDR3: CASSLAGGNEQFF. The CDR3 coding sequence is TGTGCCAGCAGCTTAGCGGGCGGGAATGAGCAGTTCTTC.

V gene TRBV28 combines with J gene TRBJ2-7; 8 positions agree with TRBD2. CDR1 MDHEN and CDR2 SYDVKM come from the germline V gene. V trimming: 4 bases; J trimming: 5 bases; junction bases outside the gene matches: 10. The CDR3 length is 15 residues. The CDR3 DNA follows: TGTGCCAGCAGTTCGGCAGCGGGAGCATTCGACGAGCAGTACTTC. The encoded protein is CASSSAAGAFDEQYF.

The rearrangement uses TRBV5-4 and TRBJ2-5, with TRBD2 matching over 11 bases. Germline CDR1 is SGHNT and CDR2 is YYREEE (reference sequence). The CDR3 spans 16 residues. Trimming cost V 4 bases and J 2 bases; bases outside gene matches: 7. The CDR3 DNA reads TGTGCCAGCAGCCGCCTTAGCGGGAGGGGGCAAGAGACCCAGTACTTC. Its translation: CASSRLSGRGQETQYF.

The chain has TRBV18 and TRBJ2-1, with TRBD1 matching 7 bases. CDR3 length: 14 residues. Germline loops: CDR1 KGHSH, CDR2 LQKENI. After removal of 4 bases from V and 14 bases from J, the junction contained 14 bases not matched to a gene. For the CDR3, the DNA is TGTGCCAGCTCACTAGGGGAGATGGGACAGAAAAAGTTCTTC. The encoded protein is CASSLGEMGQKKFF.

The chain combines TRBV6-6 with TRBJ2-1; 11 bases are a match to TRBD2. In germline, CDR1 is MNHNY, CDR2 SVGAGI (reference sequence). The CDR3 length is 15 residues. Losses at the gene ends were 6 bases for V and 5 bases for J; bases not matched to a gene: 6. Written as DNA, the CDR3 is TGTGCCAGCAGGGCCGGGACTAGCGGACACAATGAGCAGTTCTTC. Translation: CASRAGTSGHNEQFF.

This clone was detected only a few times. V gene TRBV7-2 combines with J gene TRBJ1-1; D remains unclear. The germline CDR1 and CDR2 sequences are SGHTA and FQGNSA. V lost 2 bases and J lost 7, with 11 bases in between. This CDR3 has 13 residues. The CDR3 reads CASSLWDGIEAFF. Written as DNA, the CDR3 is TGTGCCAGCAGCTTATGGGATGGGATTGAAGCTTTCTTT.

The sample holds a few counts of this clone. The CDR3 region has the DNA TGTGCCAGCAGTGATTATCCAAAGCCAGGGGCAGGAGGCTACACCTTC. This gives the protein CASSDYPKPGAGGYTF. This chain connects TRBV25-1 to TRBJ1-2, with D perhaps TRBD1 (6 bases). Germline assignment: CDR1 MGHDK and CDR2 SYGVNS. This CDR3 is built from 16 residues. V lost 3 bases to trimming and J lost 8 bases, with 22 bases between them.

CDR3: CASSEAGTGFYNEQFF. The CDR3 coding sequence is TGTGCCAGCAGTGAAGCCGGGACAGGTTTCTACAATGAGCAGTTCTTC. This chain links TRBV6-1 with TRBJ2-1; 8 positions match TRBD1. CDR1 and CDR2 (germline): MNHNS, SASEGT. The trim removed 0 bases at V and 3 bases at J, leaving 4 bases unmatched. There are 16 residues in the CDR3.

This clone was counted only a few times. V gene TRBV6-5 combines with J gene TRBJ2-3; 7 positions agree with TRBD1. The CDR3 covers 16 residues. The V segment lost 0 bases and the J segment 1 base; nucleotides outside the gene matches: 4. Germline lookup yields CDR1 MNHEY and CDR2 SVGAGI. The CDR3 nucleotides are TGTGCCAGCAGTTACTCGCAAACAGGGGGCACAGATACGCAGTATTTT. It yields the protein CASSYSQTGGTDTQYF.

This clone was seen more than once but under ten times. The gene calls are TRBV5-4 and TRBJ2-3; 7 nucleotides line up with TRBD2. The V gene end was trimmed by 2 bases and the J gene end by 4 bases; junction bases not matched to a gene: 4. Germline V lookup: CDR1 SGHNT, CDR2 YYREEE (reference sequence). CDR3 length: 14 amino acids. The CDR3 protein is CASSFRRESDTQYF. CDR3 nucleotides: TGTGCCAGCAGCTTTAGGCGGGAGTCAGATACGCAGTATTTT.

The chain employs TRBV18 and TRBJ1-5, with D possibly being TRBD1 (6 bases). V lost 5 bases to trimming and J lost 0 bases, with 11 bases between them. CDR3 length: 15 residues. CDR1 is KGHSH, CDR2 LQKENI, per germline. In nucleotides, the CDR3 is TGTGCCAGCTCAACAGCAGGGGTTAGCAATCAGCCCCAGCATTTT. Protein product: CASSTAGVSNQPQHF.

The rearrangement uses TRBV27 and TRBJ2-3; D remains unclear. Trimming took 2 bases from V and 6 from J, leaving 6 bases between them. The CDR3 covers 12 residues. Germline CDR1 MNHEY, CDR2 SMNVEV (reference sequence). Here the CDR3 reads CASSLNRDTQYF. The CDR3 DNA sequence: TGTGCCAGCAGTTTAAACCGCGATACGCAGTATTTT.

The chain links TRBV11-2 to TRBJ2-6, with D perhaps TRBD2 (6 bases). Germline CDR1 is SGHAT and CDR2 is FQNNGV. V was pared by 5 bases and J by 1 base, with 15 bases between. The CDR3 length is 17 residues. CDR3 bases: TGTGCCAGCAGCCACCGGGACTCAACTTCTGGGGCCAACGTCCTGACTTTC. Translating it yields CASSHRDSTSGANVLTF.

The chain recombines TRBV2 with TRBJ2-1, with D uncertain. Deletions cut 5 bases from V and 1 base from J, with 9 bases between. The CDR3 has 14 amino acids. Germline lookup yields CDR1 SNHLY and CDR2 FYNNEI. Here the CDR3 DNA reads TGTGCCAGCAGTCGAGAAGGGTCCTACAATGAGCAGTTCTTC. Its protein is CASSREGSYNEQFF.

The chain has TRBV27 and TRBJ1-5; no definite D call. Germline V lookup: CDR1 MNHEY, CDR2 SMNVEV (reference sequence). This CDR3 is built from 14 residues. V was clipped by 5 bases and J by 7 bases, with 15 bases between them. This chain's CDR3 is CASSPRPGVQPQHF. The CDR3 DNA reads TGTGCCAGCAGTCCACGGCCAGGAGTGCAGCCCCAGCATTTT.